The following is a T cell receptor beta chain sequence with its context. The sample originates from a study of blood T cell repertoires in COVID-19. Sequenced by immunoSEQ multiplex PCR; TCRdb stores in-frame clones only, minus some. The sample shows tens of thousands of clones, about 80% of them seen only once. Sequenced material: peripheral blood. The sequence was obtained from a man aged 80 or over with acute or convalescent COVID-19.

The DNA for the CDR3 is TGTGCCAGCAGCTTGGTTCCGGTTAACTATGGCTACACCTTC. The encoded protein is CASSLVPVNYGYTF. This chain connects TRBV5-8 to TRBJ1-2; no firm D call. CDR1 and CDR2 from the germline V gene are SGHTS and YDEGEE. CDR3 length equals 14 residues. V lost 0 bases, J lost 1 base, and 7 bases lay in between.